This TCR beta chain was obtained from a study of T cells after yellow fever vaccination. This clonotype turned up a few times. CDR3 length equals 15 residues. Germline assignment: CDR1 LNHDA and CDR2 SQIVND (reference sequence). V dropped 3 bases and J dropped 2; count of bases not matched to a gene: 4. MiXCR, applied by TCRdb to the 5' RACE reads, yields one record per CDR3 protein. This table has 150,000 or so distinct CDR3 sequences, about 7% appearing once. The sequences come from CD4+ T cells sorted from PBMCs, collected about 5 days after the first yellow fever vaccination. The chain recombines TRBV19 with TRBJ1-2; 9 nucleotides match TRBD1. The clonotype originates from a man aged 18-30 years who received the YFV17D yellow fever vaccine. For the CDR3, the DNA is TGTGCCAGTAGTATTCGGGGGACAGGGAACTATGGCTACACCTTC. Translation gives CASSIRGTGNYGYTF.